The source of this T cell receptor beta chain is a study of T cell responses to AZD1222 COVID-19 vaccine. Germline values: CDR1 LGHDT, CDR2 YNNKEL (reference sequence). The CDR3 is 21 amino acids. Trimming shortened V by 2 bases and J by 0 bases, and 28 bases separated the two germline ends. Method: immunoSEQ multiplex PCR; TCRdb's copy keeps in-frame clones and lacks some. This sample carries over 100,000 clones, 91% of them seen once, and the ten largest clones take approximately 7.6%. The chain joins TRBV3-1 (or the pseudogene TRBV3-2) to TRBJ2-5, with a weak D call TRBD1 (6 bases). The TCR comes from an adult in good health. This specimen was peripheral blood, taken on day 0 of AZD1222 vaccination. This CDR3 is CASSQFWATGTTTPYQETQYF. The CDR3 DNA reads as TGTGCCAGCAGCCAATTTTGGGCGACCGGGACAACAACCCCGTACCAAGAGACCCAGTACTTC.